Sequencing of this T cell receptor beta chain was carried out in a study of cytomegalovirus exposure and HLA in healthy donors. V trimming: 0 bases; J trimming: 6 bases; junction bases outside the gene matches: 3. The V gene's germline CDR1 is SGHTA and CDR2 FQGNSA. CDR3 length: 15 residues. Profiled with immunoSEQ multiplex PCR; TCRdb holds only in-frame clones, not every one. The sample carries approximately 160,000 clones, 90% to 97% recorded once. The clonotype originates from a woman aged 18-29 years in good health and CMV-seronegative. The chain carries TRBV7-2 and TRBJ1-2, with 11 positions matching TRBD1. The specimen sequenced was PBMCs. The CDR3 protein is CASSLARTGGNGYTF. As DNA, the CDR3 is TGTGCCAGCAGCTTAGCCCGGACAGGGGGCAATGGCTACACCTTC.